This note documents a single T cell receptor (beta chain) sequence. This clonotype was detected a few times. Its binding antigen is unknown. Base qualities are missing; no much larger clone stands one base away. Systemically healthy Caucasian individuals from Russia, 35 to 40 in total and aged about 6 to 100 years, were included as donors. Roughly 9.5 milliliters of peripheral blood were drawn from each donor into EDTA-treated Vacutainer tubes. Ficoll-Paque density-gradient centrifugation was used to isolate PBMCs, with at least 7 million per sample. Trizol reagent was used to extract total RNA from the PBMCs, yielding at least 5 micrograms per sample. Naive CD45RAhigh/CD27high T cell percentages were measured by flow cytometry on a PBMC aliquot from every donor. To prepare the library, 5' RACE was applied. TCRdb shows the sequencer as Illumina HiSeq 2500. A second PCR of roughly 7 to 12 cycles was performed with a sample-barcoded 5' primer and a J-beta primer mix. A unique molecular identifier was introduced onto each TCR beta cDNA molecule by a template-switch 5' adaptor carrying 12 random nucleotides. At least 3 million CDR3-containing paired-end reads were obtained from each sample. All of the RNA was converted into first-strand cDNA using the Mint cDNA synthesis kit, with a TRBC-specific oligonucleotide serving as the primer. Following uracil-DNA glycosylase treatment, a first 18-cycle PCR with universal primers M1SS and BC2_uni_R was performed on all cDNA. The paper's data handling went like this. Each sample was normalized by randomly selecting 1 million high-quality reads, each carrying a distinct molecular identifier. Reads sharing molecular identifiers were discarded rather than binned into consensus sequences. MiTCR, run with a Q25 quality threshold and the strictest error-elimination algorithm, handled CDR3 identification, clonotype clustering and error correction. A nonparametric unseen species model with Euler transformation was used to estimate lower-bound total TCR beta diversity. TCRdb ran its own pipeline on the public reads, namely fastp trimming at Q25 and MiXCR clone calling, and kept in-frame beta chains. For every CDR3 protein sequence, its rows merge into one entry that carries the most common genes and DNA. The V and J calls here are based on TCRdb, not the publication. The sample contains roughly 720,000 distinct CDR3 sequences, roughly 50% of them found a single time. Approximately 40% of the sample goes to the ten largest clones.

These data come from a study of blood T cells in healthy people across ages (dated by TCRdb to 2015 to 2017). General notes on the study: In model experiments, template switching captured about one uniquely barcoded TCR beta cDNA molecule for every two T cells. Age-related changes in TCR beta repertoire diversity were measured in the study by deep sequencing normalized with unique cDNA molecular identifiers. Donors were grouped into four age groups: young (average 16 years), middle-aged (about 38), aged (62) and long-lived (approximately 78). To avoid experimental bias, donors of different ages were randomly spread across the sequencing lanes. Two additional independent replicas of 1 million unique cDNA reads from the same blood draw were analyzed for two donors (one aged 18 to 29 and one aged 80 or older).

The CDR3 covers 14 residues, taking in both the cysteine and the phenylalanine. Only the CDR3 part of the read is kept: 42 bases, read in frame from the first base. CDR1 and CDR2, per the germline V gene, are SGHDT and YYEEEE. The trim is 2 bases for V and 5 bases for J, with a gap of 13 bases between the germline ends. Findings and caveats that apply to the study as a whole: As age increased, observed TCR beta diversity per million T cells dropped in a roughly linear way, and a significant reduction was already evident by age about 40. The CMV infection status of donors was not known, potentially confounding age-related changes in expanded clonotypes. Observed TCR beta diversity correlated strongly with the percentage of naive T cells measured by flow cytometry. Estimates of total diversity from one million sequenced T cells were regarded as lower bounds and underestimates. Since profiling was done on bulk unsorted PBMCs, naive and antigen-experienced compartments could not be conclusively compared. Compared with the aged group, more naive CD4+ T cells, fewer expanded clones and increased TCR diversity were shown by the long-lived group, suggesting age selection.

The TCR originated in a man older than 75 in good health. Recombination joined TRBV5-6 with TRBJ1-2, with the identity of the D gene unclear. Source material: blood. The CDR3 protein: CASSFGRKIYGYTF. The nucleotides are TGTGCCAGCAGCTTTGGACGGAAGATATATGGCTACACCTTC.